This is a list of T cell receptor beta chains from one sample in a study of T cell responses to AZD1222 COVID-19 vaccine. Here immunoSEQ multiplex PCR was the method, and the copy in TCRdb shows in-frame clones only, minus some. In the table there are more than 100,000 clones, 88% of which are singletons. The specimen comprised peripheral blood, sampled on day 0 of AZD1222 vaccination. Receptor source: an adult in good health. Both conserved end residues are part of each CDR3. Each record gives: clone size, D gene, V gene, J gene, CDR3 protein, CDR3 DNA. The D gene is left open where the match is weak. For some rows the clone size is stated as once, few or many, or as a class when expanded; others skip it.

size: .; D: TRBD1; V: TRBV4-1; J: TRBJ2-2; CDR3: CASSQRTGAGELFF; DNA: TGCGCCAGCAGCCAACGGACAGGGGCCGGGGAGCTGTTTTTT
size: .; D: TRBD1; V: TRBV7-6; J: TRBJ1-3; CDR3: CASSGRDRALSGNTIYF; DNA: TGTGCCAGCAGCGGTAGGGACAGGGCCCTCTCTGGAAACACCATATATTTT
size: .; D: .; V: TRBV7-2; J: TRBJ2-1; CDR3: CASSLGEGDNEQFF; DNA: TGTGCCAGCAGCTTGGGCGAGGGCGACAATGAGCAGTTCTTC
size: .; D: .; V: TRBV2; J: TRBJ2-7; CDR3: CASRVEVSEQYF; DNA: TGTGCCAGCAGGGTCGAAGTCTCCGAGCAGTACTTC
size: once; D: .; V: TRBV19; J: TRBJ1-1; CDR3: CASLNRINTEAFF; DNA: TGTGCCAGTCTCAACAGGATTAACACTGAAGCTTTCTTT
size: .; D: .; V: TRBV5-1; J: TRBJ1-2; CDR3: CASSLGVANYGYTF; DNA: TGCGCCAGCAGCTTGGGAGTTGCTAACTATGGCTACACCTTC
size: .; D: .; V: TRBV5-1; J: TRBJ1-4; CDR3: CASSLFTGREKLFF; DNA: TGCGCCAGCAGCCTTTTCACAGGGAGAGAAAAACTGTTTTTT
size: .; D: TRBD2; V: TRBV3-1/TRBV3-2; J: TRBJ2-3; CDR3: CASSQQPGLAITSTDTQYF; DNA: TGTGCCAGCAGCCAACAACCGGGACTAGCGATTACTAGCACAGATACGCAGTATTTT
size: .; D: .; V: TRBV5-1; J: TRBJ2-1; CDR3: CASSTRGEVPYNEQFF; DNA: TGCGCCAGCAGCACCCGCGGGGAGGTCCCCTACAATGAGCAGTTCTTC
size: .; D: TRBD1; V: TRBV10-2; J: TRBJ1-2; CDR3: CASSDTGQSFGYTF; DNA: TGCGCCAGCAGTGATACGGGACAGTCGTTTGGCTACACCTTC
size: .; D: TRBD1; V: TRBV28; J: TRBJ2-2; CDR3: CASSKGQGTGELFF; DNA: TGTGCCAGCAGCAAAGGACAGGGGACCGGGGAGCTGTTTTTT
size: .; D: .; V: TRBV6-5; J: TRBJ2-1; CDR3: CASSYLKLRGDEQFF; DNA: TGTGCCAGCAGTTACCTGAAACTCCGGGGTGATGAGCAGTTCTTC
size: .; D: TRBD1; V: TRBV5-1; J: TRBJ1-1; CDR3: CASSRGKQGASANTEAFF; DNA: TGCGCCAGCAGCCGAGGGAAGCAGGGGGCGTCTGCGAACACTGAAGCTTTCTTT
size: few; D: TRBD1; V: TRBV3-1/TRBV3-2; J: TRBJ2-7; CDR3: CASSLPGQGVYEQYF; DNA: TGTGCCAGCAGCCTTCCGGGACAGGGGGTCTACGAGCAGTACTTC
size: once; D: .; V: TRBV23-1; J: TRBJ2-7; CDR3: CASSQSGGQPSYEQYF; DNA: TGCGCCAGCAGTCAATCGGGGGGACAGCCATCCTACGAGCAGTACTTC
size: .; D: .; V: TRBV3-1/TRBV3-2; J: TRBJ2-3; CDR3: CASEGRGYSRGTDTQYF; DNA: TGTGCCAGCGAAGGGCGGGGCTATTCGAGGGGCACAGATACGCAGTATTTT
size: .; D: TRBD1; V: TRBV5-4; J: TRBJ1-3; CDR3: CASSPGTGFGNTIYF; DNA: TGTGCCAGCAGCCCTGGGACAGGGTTTGGAAACACCATATATTTT
size: .; D: TRBD1; V: TRBV28; J: TRBJ1-2; CDR3: CAGQAGQGPGYTF; DNA: TGTGCCGGTCAAGCCGGACAGGGGCCTGGCTACACCTTC
size: .; D: .; V: TRBV21-1; J: TRBJ2-1; CDR3: CASSKALSGLVFGGNEQFF; DNA: TGTGCCAGCAGCAAAGCGCTTTCGGGACTAGTTTTCGGGGGGAATGAGCAGTTCTTC
size: .; D: .; V: TRBV6-6; J: TRBJ2-3; CDR3: CASSTQGGGTDTQYF; DNA: TGTGCCAGCAGTACTCAGGGGGGGGGCACAGATACGCAGTATTTT
size: .; D: TRBD1; V: TRBV28; J: TRBJ2-7; CDR3: CASSFLLGQGGTYEQYF; DNA: TGTGCCAGCAGTTTCCTGCTGGGACAGGGAGGGACCTACGAGCAGTACTTC
size: .; D: .; V: TRBV6-5; J: TRBJ2-7; CDR3: CASRPGHPSGEQYF; DNA: TGTGCCAGCAGGCCGGGACACCCAAGCGGCGAGCAGTACTTC
size: .; D: TRBD1; V: TRBV27; J: TRBJ2-1; CDR3: CASSRDRGSYNEQFF; DNA: TGTGCCAGCAGCCGGGACAGGGGGTCCTACAATGAGCAGTTCTTC
size: .; D: TRBD2; V: TRBV19; J: TRBJ2-3; CDR3: CASRNVAGGRTQYF; DNA: TGTGCCAGTAGGAATGTAGCGGGAGGGCGAACGCAGTATTTT
size: once; D: .; V: TRBV29-1; J: TRBJ2-1; CDR3: CSVEEPGSGQFF; DNA: TGCAGCGTTGAAGAGCCCGGGAGCGGGCAGTTCTTC
size: .; D: TRBD1; V: TRBV28; J: TRBJ2-1; CDR3: CASSSSGQAEQFF; DNA: TGTGCCAGCAGTTCCTCAGGACAGGCTGAGCAGTTCTTC
size: once; D: TRBD1; V: TRBV5-1; J: TRBJ1-1; CDR3: CASSLQGSEAFF; DNA: TGCGCCAGCAGCTTACAGGGGTCTGAAGCTTTCTTT
size: .; D: .; V: TRBV3-1/TRBV3-2; J: TRBJ2-1; CDR3: CASSQISYNEQFF; DNA: TGTGCCAGCAGCCAGATCTCCTACAATGAGCAGTTCTTC
size: once; D: .; V: TRBV7-3; J: TRBJ2-1; CDR3: CASSHHTPRWGSYNEQFF; DNA: TGTGCCAGCAGCCACCATACCCCCCGATGGGGCTCCTACAATGAGCAGTTCTTC
size: few; D: .; V: TRBV6-5; J: TRBJ1-2; CDR3: CASRARGTSGYTF; DNA: TGTGCCAGCAGGGCTAGGGGTACTAGTGGCTACACCTTC
size: .; D: TRBD1; V: TRBV28; J: TRBJ2-5; CDR3: CASAAGQGYQETQYF; DNA: TGTGCCAGCGCCGCAGGACAGGGGTACCAAGAGACCCAGTACTTC
size: .; D: TRBD2; V: TRBV18; J: TRBJ2-1; CDR3: CASSPPSSGNEQFF; DNA: TGTGCCAGCTCACCACCGTCTAGCGGGAATGAGCAGTTCTTC
size: .; D: TRBD1; V: TRBV5-1; J: TRBJ2-6; CDR3: CASSFGTAFSGANVLTF; DNA: TGCGCCAGCAGCTTCGGGACAGCGTTCTCTGGGGCCAACGTCCTGACTTTC
size: .; D: .; V: TRBV5-4; J: TRBJ2-3; CDR3: CASSLAPRSTDTQYF; DNA: TGTGCCAGCAGCTTGGCCCCGCGGTCCACAGATACGCAGTATTTT
size: .; D: .; V: TRBV28; J: TRBJ1-2; CDR3: CASSRGGAIVQGYTF; DNA: TGTGCCAGCAGTAGGGGAGGGGCAATAGTTCAAGGCTACACCTTC
size: .; D: TRBD1; V: TRBV6-2/TRBV6-3; J: TRBJ2-1; CDR3: CASSYSSTGAAYNEQFF; DNA: TGTGCCAGCAGTTACTCGAGCACAGGGGCGGCTTACAATGAGCAGTTCTTC
size: .; D: TRBD1; V: TRBV7-8; J: TRBJ1-1; CDR3: CASSIRQGNTEAFF; DNA: TGTGCCAGCAGCATACGACAGGGGAACACTGAAGCTTTCTTT
size: .; D: .; V: TRBV6-5; J: TRBJ1-6; CDR3: CASSPGQNNSPLHF; DNA: TGTGCCAGCAGTCCCGGACAGAATAATTCACCCCTCCACTTT
size: .; D: .; V: TRBV5-6; J: TRBJ1-1; CDR3: CASSLVRTNTEAFF; DNA: TGTGCCAGCAGCTTGGTACGGACTAACACTGAAGCTTTCTTT
size: .; D: .; V: TRBV2; J: TRBJ1-5; CDR3: CASTQGGSGPQHF; DNA: TGTGCCAGCACCCAAGGAGGTTCTGGGCCCCAGCATTTT
size: .; D: TRBD1; V: TRBV11-2; J: TRBJ2-2; CDR3: CASSSTGGTGELFF; DNA: TGTGCCAGCAGCTCAACAGGGGGCACCGGGGAGCTGTTTTTT
size: once; D: .; V: TRBV19; J: TRBJ2-7; CDR3: CASSVDSTTYEQYF; DNA: TGTGCCAGTAGCGTGGACAGCACGACCTACGAGCAGTACTTC
size: .; D: .; V: TRBV5-1; J: TRBJ2-5; CDR3: CASSLIGAQETQYF; DNA: TGCGCCAGCAGCCTAATCGGGGCCCAAGAGACCCAGTACTTC
size: .; D: .; V: TRBV5-1; J: TRBJ1-2; CDR3: CASRESPGGGYGYTF; DNA: TGCGCCAGTCGCGAAAGCCCGGGAGGGGGCTATGGCTACACCTTC
size: .; D: .; V: TRBV19; J: TRBJ2-3; CDR3: CASSIGGQGTQYF; DNA: TGTGCCAGTAGTATCGGGGGGCAGGGTACGCAGTATTTT
size: .; D: .; V: TRBV5-4; J: TRBJ1-1; CDR3: CASSLGGQSNTEAFF; DNA: TGTGCCAGCAGCTTGGGCGGACAGTCGAACACTGAAGCTTTCTTT
size: .; D: .; V: TRBV21-1; J: TRBJ1-1; CDR3: CASSVARGAFF; DNA: .
size: .; D: .; V: TRBV9; J: TRBJ1-1; CDR3: CASSAWADTEAFF; DNA: TGTGCCAGCAGCGCGTGGGCGGACACTGAAGCTTTCTTT
size: .; D: .; V: TRBV15; J: TRBJ2-1; CDR3: CATSRTGSLSYNEQFF; DNA: TGTGCCACCAGCAGAACCGGGAGCCTCTCCTACAATGAGCAGTTCTTC